This T cell receptor beta chain was sequenced during a study of blood T cell repertoires in COVID-19. The overall study: Specimens from acute and convalescent COVID-19 originated in the United States, Italy and Spain. Sources were T cells, B-cell-depleted T cells, or PBMCs; the material itself was cDNA or gDNA.

The trim removed 2 bases at V and 9 bases at J, leaving 11 bases unmatched. The germline gives CDR1 MDHEN, CDR2 SYDVKM. The CDR3 has 16 amino acids. This clone was found once. Enrolment of Seattle patients took place during active infection, and they were followed longitudinally. As originally analysed: Amplification of reference gene primers provided the estimated nucleated cell counts. Profiled with immunoSEQ multiplex PCR; TCRdb holds only in-frame clones, not every one. From that table come the V and J calls and clone size; the DNA was used to work out D and trimming. Of 150,000 to 200,000 clones listed, 85% to 90% were seen once; the top ten hold over 2%.

The source of this sequence is a woman aged 80 or over with COVID-19, enrolled during active disease. The genes are TRBV28 and TRBJ1-5; 9 bases map to TRBD1. The sequenced sample was peripheral blood. CDR3 sequence: CASSLDSGQGPRPQHF. CDR3 in DNA: TGTGCCAGCAGTTTAGATTCCGGACAGGGGCCTCGGCCCCAGCATTTT.